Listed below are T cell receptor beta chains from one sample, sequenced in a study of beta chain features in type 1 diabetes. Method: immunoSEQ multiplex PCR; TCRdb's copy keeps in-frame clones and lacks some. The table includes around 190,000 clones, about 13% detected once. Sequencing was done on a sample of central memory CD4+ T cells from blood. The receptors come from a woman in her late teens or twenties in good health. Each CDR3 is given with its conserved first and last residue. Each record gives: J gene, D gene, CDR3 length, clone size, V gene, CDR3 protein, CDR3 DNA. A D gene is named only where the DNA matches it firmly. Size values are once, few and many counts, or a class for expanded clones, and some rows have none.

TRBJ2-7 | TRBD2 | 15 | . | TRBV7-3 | CASSLVAGGPYEQYF | TGTGCCAGCAGCTTAGTCGCGGGAGGGCCCTACGAGCAGTACTTC
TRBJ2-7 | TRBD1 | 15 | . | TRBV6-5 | CASSQDRVASYEQYF | TGTGCCAGCAGTCAAGACAGGGTGGCTTCCTACGAGCAGTACTTC
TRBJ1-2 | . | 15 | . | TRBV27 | CASSPRGVLGYGYTF | TGTGCCAGCAGCCCCCGCGGGGTTTTGGGTTATGGCTACACCTTC
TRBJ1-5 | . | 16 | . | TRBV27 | CASSLSMYRENQPQHF | TGTGCCAGCAGTTTATCAATGTACAGGGAAAATCAGCCCCAGCATTTT
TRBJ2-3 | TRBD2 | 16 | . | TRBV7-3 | CASSAQRTSGTDTQYF | TGTGCCAGCAGCGCCCAACGGACTAGCGGCACAGATACGCAGTATTTT
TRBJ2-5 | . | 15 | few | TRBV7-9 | CASSPIAGRGETQYF | TGTGCCAGCAGCCCCATTGCGGGGCGAGGAGAGACCCAGTACTTC
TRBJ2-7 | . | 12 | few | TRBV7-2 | CASSFSRSEQYF | TGTGCCAGCAGCTTTAGCCGTAGCGAGCAGTACTTC
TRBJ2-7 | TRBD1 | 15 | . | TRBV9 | CASSVGTGSSYEQYF | TGTGCCAGCAGCGTAGGGACAGGGAGCTCCTACGAGCAGTACTTC
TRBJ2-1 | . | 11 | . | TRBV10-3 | CAASSYNEQFF | TGTGCCGCGAGCTCCTACAATGAGCAGTTCTTC
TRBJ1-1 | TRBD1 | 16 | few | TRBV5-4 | CASSSGGRTGAAEAFF | TGTGCCAGCAGCTCGGGAGGTCGGACAGGGGCGGCTGAAGCTTTCTTT
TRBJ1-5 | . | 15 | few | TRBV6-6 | CASSTDRVSNQPQHF | TGTGCCAGCAGTACCGATCGGGTCAGCAATCAGCCCCAGCATTTT
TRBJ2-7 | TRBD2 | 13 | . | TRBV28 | CAGSGSGTYEQYF | TGTGCCGGAAGCGGGAGCGGGACCTACGAGCAGTACTTC
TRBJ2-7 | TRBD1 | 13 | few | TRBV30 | CAWDRGASYEQYF | TGTGCCTGGGACAGGGGGGCTTCCTACGAGCAGTACTTC
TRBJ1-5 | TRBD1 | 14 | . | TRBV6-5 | CASSEGQLNQPQHF | TGTGCCAGCAGTGAGGGACAGCTCAATCAGCCCCAGCATTTT
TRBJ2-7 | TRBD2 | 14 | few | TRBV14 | CASSSSGSRYEQYF | TGTGCCAGCAGCAGTAGCGGGAGTAGGTACGAGCAGTACTTC
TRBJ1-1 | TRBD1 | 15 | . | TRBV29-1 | CSVGHRDRWSTEAFF | TGCAGCGTGGGACACCGGGACAGATGGAGCACTGAAGCTTTCTTT
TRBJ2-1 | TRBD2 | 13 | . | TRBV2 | CASGGLEGNEQFF | TGTGCCAGCGGGGGACTAGAGGGCAATGAGCAGTTCTTC
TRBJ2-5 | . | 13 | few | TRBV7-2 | CASSLGQTETQYF | TGTGCCAGCAGCTTAGGGCAAACAGAGACCCAGTACTTC
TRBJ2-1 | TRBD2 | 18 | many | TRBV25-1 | CASSEYRGASGRVNEQFF | TGTGCCAGCAGTGAATATAGGGGAGCCAGCGGGAGGGTGAATGAGCAGTTCTTC
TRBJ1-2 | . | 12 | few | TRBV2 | CASSLTAYGYTF | TGTGCCAGCAGTCTGACAGCCTATGGCTACACCTTC
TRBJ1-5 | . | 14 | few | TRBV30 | CAWSVTGGQQPQHF | TGTGCCTGGAGTGTAACGGGGGGTCAACAGCCCCAGCATTTT
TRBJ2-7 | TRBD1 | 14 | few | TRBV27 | CASSNDRVGTEQYF | TGTGCCAGCAGTAACGACAGGGTAGGGACCGAGCAGTACTTC
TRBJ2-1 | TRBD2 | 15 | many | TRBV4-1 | CASRGGVLAGPEQFF | TGCGCCAGTAGAGGGGGGGTTCTAGCGGGCCCCGAGCAGTTCTTC
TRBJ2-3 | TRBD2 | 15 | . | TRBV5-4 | CASRPQSGGTDTQYF | TGTGCCAGCAGGCCCCAGAGCGGGGGGACAGATACGCAGTATTTT
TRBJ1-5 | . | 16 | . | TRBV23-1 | CASSQGGTLVGQPQHF | TGCGCCAGCAGTCAAGGTGGGACACTAGTTGGACAGCCCCAGCATTTT
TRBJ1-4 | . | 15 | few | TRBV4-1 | CASSRGWTANEKLFF | TGCGCCAGCAGCCGAGGGTGGACAGCAAATGAAAAACTGTTTTTT
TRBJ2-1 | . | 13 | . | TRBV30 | CAWSAPTSNEQFF | TGTGCCTGGAGTGCCCCGACTAGCAATGAGCAGTTCTTC
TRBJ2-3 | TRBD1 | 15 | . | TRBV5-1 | CASRTTGTDVDTQYF | TGCGCCAGCAGGACTACCGGGACAGACGTAGATACGCAGTATTTT
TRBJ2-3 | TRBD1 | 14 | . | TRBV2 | CARGTGGYTDTQYF | TGTGCCAGGGGGACAGGGGGCTACACAGATACGCAGTATTTT
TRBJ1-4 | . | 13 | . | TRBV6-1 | CASSYQTGEKLFF | TGTGCCAGCAGCTACCAAACAGGGGAAAAACTGTTTTTT
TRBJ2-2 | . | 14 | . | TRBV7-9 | CASSLGANTGELFF | TGTGCCAGCAGCTTAGGAGCGAACACCGGGGAGCTGTTTTTT
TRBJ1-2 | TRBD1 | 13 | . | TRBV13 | CASSRGQGVGYTF | TGTGCCAGCAGCCGAGGACAGGGTGTTGGCTACACCTTC
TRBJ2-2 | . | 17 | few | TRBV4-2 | CASSQDLLAVNTGELFF | TGTGCCAGCAGCCAAGATCTCTTAGCGGTGAACACCGGGGAGCTGTTTTTT
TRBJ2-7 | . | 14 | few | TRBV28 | CASHAGTSTYEQYF | TGTGCCAGCCACGCCGGGACTTCAACCTACGAGCAGTACTTC
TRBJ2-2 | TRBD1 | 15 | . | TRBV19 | CASSRTGGASGELFF | TGTGCCAGTAGTAGGACAGGGGGCGCTTCCGGGGAGCTGTTTTTT
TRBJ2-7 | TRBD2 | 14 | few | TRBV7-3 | CASSVTGTSYEQYF | TGTGCCAGCAGCGTTACCGGGACTAGCTACGAGCAGTACTTC
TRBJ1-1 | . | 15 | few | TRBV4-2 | CASSLPGSGGAEAFF | TGTGCCAGCAGCCTTCCCGGCTCCGGGGGGGCTGAAGCTTTCTTT
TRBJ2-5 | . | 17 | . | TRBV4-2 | CASSQSRGGAGQETQYF | TGTGCCAGCAGCCAAAGCCGAGGGGGAGCCGGGCAAGAGACCCAGTACTTC
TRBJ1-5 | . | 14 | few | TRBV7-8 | CASTLAGVGQPQHF | TGTGCCAGTACCCTCGCAGGGGTTGGCCAGCCCCAGCATTTT
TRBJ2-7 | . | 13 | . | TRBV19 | CASSIDRGYEQYF | TGTGCCAGTAGTATAGACAGGGGTTACGAGCAGTACTTC
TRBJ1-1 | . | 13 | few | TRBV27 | CASSLRGGTEAFF | TGTGCCAGCAGTTTAAGAGGGGGCACTGAAGCTTTCTTT
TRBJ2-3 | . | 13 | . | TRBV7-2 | CASSLVAESPQYF | TGTGCCAGCAGCTTAGTGGCGGAGAGCCCGCAGTATTTT
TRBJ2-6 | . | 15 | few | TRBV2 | CASNDGLGGANVLTF | TGTGCCAGCAACGATGGTCTCGGTGGGGCCAACGTCCTGACTTTC
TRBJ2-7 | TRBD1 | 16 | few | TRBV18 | CASSPPPGQGAREQYF | TGTGCCAGCTCACCACCGCCGGGACAGGGGGCGCGCGAGCAGTACTTC
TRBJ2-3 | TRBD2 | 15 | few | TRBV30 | CAWNLAGGLGDTQYF | TGTGCCTGGAATTTAGCGGGAGGGCTGGGAGATACGCAGTATTTT
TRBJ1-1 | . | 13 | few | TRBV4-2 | CASSEGELTEAFF | TGTGCCAGCAGTGAGGGAGAACTTACTGAAGCTTTCTTT
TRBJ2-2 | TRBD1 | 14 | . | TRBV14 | CASRGQGDTGELFF | TGTGCCAGCAGGGGACAGGGGGACACCGGGGAGCTGTTTTTT
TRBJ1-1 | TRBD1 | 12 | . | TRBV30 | CAWNRGNTEAFF | TGTGCCTGGAACAGGGGAAACACTGAAGCTTTCTTT
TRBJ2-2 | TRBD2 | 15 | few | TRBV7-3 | CASSLSPSGFGELFF | TGTGCCAGCAGCTTAAGTCCTAGCGGGTTCGGGGAGCTGTTTTTT
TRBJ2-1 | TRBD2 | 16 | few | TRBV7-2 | CASSSAGAGGSAEQFF | TGTGCCAGCAGCTCCGCGGGAGCGGGAGGTTCTGCCGAGCAGTTCTTC
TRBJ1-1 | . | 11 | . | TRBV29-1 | CSTGRNTEAFF | TGCAGCACAGGGAGGAACACTGAAGCTTTCTTT
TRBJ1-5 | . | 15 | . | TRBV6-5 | CASSYGVNGNQPQHF | TGTGCCAGCAGTTACGGAGTGAATGGCAATCAGCCCCAGCATTTT
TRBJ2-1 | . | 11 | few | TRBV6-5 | CASSLYNEQFF | TGTGCCAGCAGTTTATACAATGAGCAGTTCTTC
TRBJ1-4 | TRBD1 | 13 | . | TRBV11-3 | CARRGTGEEKLFF | TGTGCCAGAAGGGGGACAGGTGAAGAAAAACTGTTTTTT